What follows is one T cell receptor (beta chain) and its context. Its antigen is not yet known. No much larger clonotype is one base removed from it; base qualities were not supplied. There are 14 amino acids in the CDR3, from cysteine to phenylalanine inclusive. Solely the CDR3 DNA is kept, with 42 bases framed from the first base. The junction shows trimming of 5 bases on V and 3 bases on J, plus 8 bases between the germline ends. The germline V gene specifies MNHEY as CDR1 and SVGAGI as CDR2. The data derive from a study of control samples from healthy donors and cancer patients (dated by TCRdb to between 2020 and 2021). Libraries were prepared through the immunoSEQ multiplex PCR assay. As stored in TCRdb, this immuneACCESS dataset retains in-frame rearrangements with V and J assigned. A fraction of the clones does not appear; measured against another copy, unresolved V genes explain less than half of the discrepancy, and the remainder lacks a known reason. Counted in this sample were some 220,000 clones; over 90% of them appeared once. The ten largest clones represent roughly 1.6% of the sample.

The V and J genes are TRBV6-5 and TRBJ2-6; the D gene cannot be resolved reliably. The sequence was obtained from a man aged 45 to 65 in good health. The sample consisted of blood. The nucleotides are TGTGCCAGCAGTACTAACAATGGGGCCAACGTCCTGACTTTC. This translates into CASSTNNGANVLTF.